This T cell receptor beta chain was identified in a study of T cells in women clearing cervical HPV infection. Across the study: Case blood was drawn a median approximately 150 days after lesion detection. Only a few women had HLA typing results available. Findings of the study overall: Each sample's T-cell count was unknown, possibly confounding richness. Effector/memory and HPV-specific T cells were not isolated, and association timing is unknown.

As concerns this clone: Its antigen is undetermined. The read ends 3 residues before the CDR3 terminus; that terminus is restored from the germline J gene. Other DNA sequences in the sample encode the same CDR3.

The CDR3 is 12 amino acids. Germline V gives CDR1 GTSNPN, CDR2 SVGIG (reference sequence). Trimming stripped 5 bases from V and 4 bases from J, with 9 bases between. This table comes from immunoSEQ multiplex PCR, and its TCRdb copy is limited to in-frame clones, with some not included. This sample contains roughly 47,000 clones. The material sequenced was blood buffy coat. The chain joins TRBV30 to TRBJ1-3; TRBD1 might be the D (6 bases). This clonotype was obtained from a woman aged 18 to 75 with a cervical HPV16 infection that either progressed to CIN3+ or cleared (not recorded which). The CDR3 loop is CAWGGAGNTIYF. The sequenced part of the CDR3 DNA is TGTGCCTGGGGGGGGGCGGGAAACACC. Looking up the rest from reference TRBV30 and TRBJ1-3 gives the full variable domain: SQTIHQWPATLVQPVGSPLSLECTVEGTSNPNLYWYRQAAGRGLQLLFYSVGIGQISSEVPQNLSASRPQDRQFILSSKKLLLSDSGFYLCAWGGAGNTIYFGEGSWLTVV.